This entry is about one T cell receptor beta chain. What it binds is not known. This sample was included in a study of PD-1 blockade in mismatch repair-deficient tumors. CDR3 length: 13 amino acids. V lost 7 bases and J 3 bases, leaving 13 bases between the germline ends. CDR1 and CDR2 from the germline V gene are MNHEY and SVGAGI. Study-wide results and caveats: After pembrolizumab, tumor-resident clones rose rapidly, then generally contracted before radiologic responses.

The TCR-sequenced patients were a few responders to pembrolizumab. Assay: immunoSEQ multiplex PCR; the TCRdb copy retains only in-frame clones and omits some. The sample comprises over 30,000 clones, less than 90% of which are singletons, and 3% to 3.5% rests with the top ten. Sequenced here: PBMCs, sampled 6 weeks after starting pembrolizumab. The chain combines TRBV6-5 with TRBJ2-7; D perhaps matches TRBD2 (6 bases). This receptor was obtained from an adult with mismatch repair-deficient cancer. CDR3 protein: CASTPGGYYEQYF. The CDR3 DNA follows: TGTGCCAGCACCCCCGGAGGGTACTACGAGCAGTACTTC.